The clone carrying this TCR beta chain has just one count. Antigen unknown. The sample originates from a study of cytomegalovirus exposure and HLA in healthy donors. Study-level results: TRBV6-2, TRBV6-3 and other indistinguishable V segments were excluded. TCR beta chains associated with HLA were, in a later analysis, more clonally expanded than equally common others.

13 Jbeta primers and 60 Vbeta primers were used for the PCR. Libraries were prepared by immunoSEQ multiplex PCR; TCRdb keeps only in-frame clonotypes and omits some of them. The sample lists 55,000 to 85,000 clones; approximately 90% were seen once. V lost 4 bases, J lost 8 bases, and 8 bases stayed unmatched. The germline gives CDR1 SNHLY, CDR2 FYNNEI. This CDR3 is 16 amino acids long. The sample consisted of PBMCs. The chain employs TRBV2 and TRBJ2-1, with TRBD2 matching over 13 bases. The receptor was derived from a woman aged 30 to 39 in good health and CMV-seronegative. This chain's CDR3 is CASSGTSGGPQDEQFF. In nucleotides, the CDR3 is TGTGCCAGCAGTGGGACTAGCGGGGGACCTCAGGATGAGCAGTTCTTC. Full variable domain (rest looked up from reference TRBV2 and TRBJ2-1): EPEVTQTPSHQVTQMGQEVILRCVPISNHLYFYWYRQILGQKVEFLVSFYNNEISEKSEIFDDQFSVERPDGSNFTLKIRSTKLEDSAMYFCASSGTSGGPQDEQFFGPGTRLTVL.